Ten or more counts support the clone carrying this TCR beta chain. Time point given: persistent/refractory GD, antithyroid drugs over 5 years with positive TRAb. There was RNA extracted from PBMCs, and the TCR library was made from it. Library construction for TCR beta used iRepertoire HTBI primers and Arm-PCR of CDR3 regions. Each CDR3 protein gets one entry after TCRdb re-called the multiplex PCR reads with MiXCR. The sample comprises about 430,000 distinct CDR3 sequences, 21% of which are singletons, and over 11% rests with the top ten. The data were obtained in a study of regulatory T cells in long-lasting Graves disease. V dropped 3 bases and J dropped 4; count of bases not matched to a gene: 8. CDR3 length equals 14 residues. Germline V gene lookup returns CDR1 GTSNPN and CDR2 SVGIG (reference sequence).

The chain joins TRBV30 to TRBJ2-5, with 7 bases aligning to TRBD1. Here the sequenced sample was peripheral blood mononuclear cells (PBMCs), taken when the disease was refractory, from a patient treated with antithyroid drugs. The TCR originated in a female donor with Graves disease. The CDR3 reads CAWSLTGSGETQYF. In DNA form, the CDR3 reads TGTGCCTGGAGCTTGACAGGGTCAGGAGAGACCCAGTACTTC.